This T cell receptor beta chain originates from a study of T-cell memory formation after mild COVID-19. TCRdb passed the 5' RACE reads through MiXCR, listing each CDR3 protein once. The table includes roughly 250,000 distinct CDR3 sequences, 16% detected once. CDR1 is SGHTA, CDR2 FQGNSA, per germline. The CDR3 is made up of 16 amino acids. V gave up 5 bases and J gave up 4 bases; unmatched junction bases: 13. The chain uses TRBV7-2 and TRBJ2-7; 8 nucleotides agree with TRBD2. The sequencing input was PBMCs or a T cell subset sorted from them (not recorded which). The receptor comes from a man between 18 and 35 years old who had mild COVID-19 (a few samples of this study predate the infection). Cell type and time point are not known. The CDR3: CASSAARGGLVYEQYF. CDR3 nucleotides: TGTGCCAGCAGCGCCGCCCGGGGGGGTCTCGTTTACGAGCAGTACTTC.